Described below is a single T cell receptor (beta chain) sequence and its context. This entry is derived from a study of shared clonotypes between healthy human individuals. The CDR3 runs to 11 residues. Germline assignment: CDR1 MNHEY and CDR2 SMNVEV (reference sequence). The ends were cut back, 5 bases at V and 7 bases at J, with 9 bases in the middle. Profiled with immunoSEQ multiplex PCR; TCRdb holds only in-frame clones, not every one. The table records around 700,000 clones, roughly 70% of them present only once. The genes are TRBV27 and TRBJ2-7; D call uncertain. The sample comprised memory CD4+ T cells sorted from blood. Subset: CD45RA-negative fraction. This sequence originates from a woman in her 30s in good health. CDR3 sequence: CASSRHGEQYF. The CDR3 bases are TGTGCCAGCAGTCGCCACGGAGAGCAGTACTTC.